These 3 T cell receptor beta chains were sequenced from one sample in a study of T cells in Graves' hyperthyroidism and ophthalmopathy (dated by TCRdb to 2018 to 2020). Libraries were prepared through multiplex PCR. The run used an Illumina HiSeq 2000. Amplification of TCR beta CDR3 regions was carried out from RNA transcripts. A first-round RT-PCR of the TCR CDR3 used the HTBI primer set with the Qiagen OneStep RT-PCR kit. In TCRdb, the public reads were trimmed at Q25 with fastp and aligned with MiXCR, with productive beta chains retained. Each entry is one CDR3 protein sequence, shown with its most common DNA and genes. This sample gives about 560,000 distinct CDR3 sequences in total; 11% to 15% of them show up just once. The ten top clones hold 14% of the sample. What was sequenced was blood. The receptors come from a woman aged 40 to 50 with Graves' hyperthyroidism.

This clonotype was seen a handful of times. The chain links TRBV6-5 to TRBJ1-2; D is undetermined. Trimming removed 0 bases from V and 5 bases from J, with 7 bases in between. The germline gives CDR1 MNHEY, CDR2 SVGAGI. There are 13 residues in the CDR3. The CDR3 region is CASSYSSEYGYTF. CDR3 coding DNA: TGTGCCAGCAGTTACTCGAGTGAATATGGCTACACCTTC.

The chain couples TRBV28 to TRBJ2-7; TRBD1 matches at 8 bases. This CDR3 has 16 residues. Per germline, CDR1 MDHEN and CDR2 SYDVKM. J was trimmed by 3 bases and V by 6 bases; bases with no gene match: 13. Written as DNA, the CDR3 is TGTGCCAGCAGCATCCCACCGGGACAGGCTGTCTACGAGCAGTACTTC. Translating gives CASSIPPGQAVYEQYF. Variable domain in full (rest from reference TRBV28 and TRBJ2-7): DVKVTQSSRYLVKRTGEKVFLECVQDMDHENMFWYRQDPGLGLRLIYFSYDVKMKEKGDIPEGYSVSREKKERFSLILESASTNQTSMYLCASSIPPGQAVYEQYFGPGTRLTVT.

The chain employs TRBV10-2 and TRBJ2-5, with D hard to call. Germline CDR1 reads WSHSY; CDR2 reads SAAADI. Trimming took 6 bases from V and 3 from J, leaving 23 bases between them. This CDR3 is 17 amino acids long. CDR3 in amino acids: CASSPLSGTDTKETQYF. DNA for the CDR3: TGCGCCAGCAGCCCCCTAAGTGGAACAGATACCAAAGAGACCCAGTACTTC.